Detailed here is one TCR beta chain. Its antigen is still unknown. This entry is derived from a study of CD8+CD57+ T cells in acquired aplastic anemia. Overall study context: The study obtained an average of roughly 2.9 ug of DNA from sorted CD4+ and CD8+ cells. Healthy-donor CD4+ cells averaged roughly 10.8 million reads.

The germline V gene encodes CDR1 LGHDT and CDR2 YNNKEL (reference sequence). V lost 1 base and J lost 1; bases outside the gene matches: 3. This CDR3 contains 15 residues. Genomic DNA, the template, was used for profiling of the TCR beta VDJ and CDR3. TCRdb redid the calling of the reads with MiXCR, one entry per CDR3 protein. Of over 40,000 distinct CDR3 sequences listed, about 73% are singletons. Study-wide results and limits: The study found no significant CD8+ Simpson's diversity difference between patients and controls. Roughly 31 was the count of CD8+ CDR3 sequences that patients shared with controls.

The specimen sequenced was sorted CD4+, CD8+, or CD8+CD57+ T cells (not recorded which) from PBMCs. The sequence was collected from a human donor in good health, serving as a control. The chain is built from TRBV3-1 and TRBJ1-1; the match to TRBD1 covers 7 bases. This CDR3 is CASSQGQGWNTEAFF. The DNA for the CDR3 is TGTGCCAGCAGCCAAGGACAGGGTTGGAACACTGAAGCTTTCTTT.